The 16 T cell receptor beta chains below all came from one sample that was sequenced in a study of blood T cells in healthy people across ages. Next came a second PCR, run for about 7 to 12 cycles, which used a sample-barcoded 5' primer along with a J-beta primer mix. TCRdb reprocessed the 5' RACE reads via MiXCR and lists one record per CDR3 protein. The table records hundreds of thousands of distinct CDR3 sequences, roughly 53% of them present only once. The sequencing input was blood. The receptors originated from a man aged 60 to 69 in good health.

This rearrangement joins TRBV12-3 or TRBV12-4 to TRBJ2-3; 7 bases agree with TRBD1. The junction had 6 bases not matched to a gene; V was cut back by 3 bases and J by 6 bases. This CDR3 contains 14 residues. The CDR3 region is CASSLNTGADTQYF. CDR3 sequence (DNA): TGTGCCAGCAGTTTGAACACAGGGGCGGATACGCAGTATTTT.

The V gene is TRBV6-5, the J gene TRBJ1-4; no definite D call. The CDR3 has 15 residues. V was clipped by 0 bases and J by 0 bases, with 5 bases between them. Germline values: CDR1 MNHEY, CDR2 SVGAGI. CDR3 residues: CASSYSKSTNEKLFF. Written as DNA, the CDR3 is TGTGCCAGCAGTTACTCGAAGTCAACTAATGAAAAACTGTTTTTT.

The J gene is TRBJ2-5, the V gene TRBV6-1; no firm D call. Germline CDR1 is MNHNS and CDR2 is SASEGT. Trimming left V 1 base short and J 5 bases short, with 11 bases between. This CDR3 has 14 amino acids. The CDR3 loop reads CASSEDWGGETQYF. The CDR3, as DNA: TGTGCCAGCAGTGAAGATTGGGGTGGGGAGACCCAGTACTTC.

This clonotype turned up a few times. The CDR3 DNA reads TGTGCCAGCAGACTAAACACCATCCAAGAGACCCAGTACTTC. Encoded protein: CASRLNTIQETQYF. The genes are TRBV7-9 and TRBJ2-5, with D unclear. Germline CDR1 reads SEHNR; CDR2 reads FQNEAQ (reference sequence). The length of the CDR3 is 14 residues. The germline V and J ends were trimmed by 6 bases and 1 base, with 12 bases remaining between them.

The chain recombines TRBV20-1 with TRBJ2-5; no definite D call. The CDR3 totals 15 residues. Germline V gene sequence: CDR1 DFQATT, CDR2 SNEGSKA (reference sequence). Trimming left V 0 bases short and J 3 bases short, with 14 bases between. The CDR3 sequence is CSAREKRRLEETQYF. The CDR3 nucleotides are TGCAGTGCTAGAGAGAAAAGAAGGCTCGAAGAGACCCAGTACTTC.

The V call is TRBV5-1, the J call TRBJ1-1, with TRBD1 as a possible D gene (6 bases). Trimming pared 0 bases from V and 5 bases from J, leaving 20 bases between. Germline V gene data show CDR1 as SGHRS and CDR2 as YFSETQ. The CDR3 contains 17 residues. The CDR3 nucleotides are TGCGCCAGCAGCTTGGTGGACAGTAGAACCGTGGTTACTGAAGCTTTCTTT. It translates to CASSLVDSRTVVTEAFF.

CDR3: CASSPILYAQYF. Here the CDR3 DNA reads TGTGCCAGCAGCCCGATTCTGTATGCGCAGTATTTT. V usage is TRBV7-2 and J usage is TRBJ2-3; D gene ambiguous. Per the germline V gene, CDR1 is SGHTA and CDR2 is FQGNSA. The CDR3 is 12 amino acids. The ends were cut back, 5 bases at V and 10 bases at J, with 13 bases in the middle. The full variable domain, with the rest looked up from reference TRBV7-2 and TRBJ2-3, is GAGVSQSPSNKVTEKGKDVELRCDPISGHTALYWYRQSLGQGLEFLIYFQGNSAPDKSGLPSDRFSAERTGGSVSTLTIQRTQQEDSAVYLCASSPILYAQYFGPGTRLTVL.

The V and J genes are TRBV29-1 and TRBJ2-2, with a possible D match to TRBD1 (6 bases). Germline V lookup: CDR1 SQVTM, CDR2 ANQGSEA. The CDR3 covers 14 residues. Trimming took off 2 bases at V and 0 bases at J, with 7 bases between the two ends. CDR3 in DNA: TGCAGCGTTGAAAGGACAGCGAACACCGGGGAGCTGTTTTTT. Translated: CSVERTANTGELFF.

The gene calls are TRBV4-2 and TRBJ2-1; 9 bases line up with TRBD1. Germline loops: CDR1 LGHNA, CDR2 YNFKEQ. The CDR3 has 14 amino acids. V shed 6 bases and J 7 bases; nucleotides not matched to a gene: 7. The CDR3 region has the DNA TGTGCCAGCAGTACCCCGGGACAGGGAAATGAGCAGTTCTTC. This translates into CASSTPGQGNEQFF.

The V call is TRBV4-2, the J call TRBJ2-1; 9 nucleotides align to TRBD1. The V segment lost 4 bases and the J segment 12 bases; nucleotides outside the gene matches: 1. The length of the CDR3 is 11 residues. Germline V gene lookup returns CDR1 LGHNA and CDR2 YNFKEQ. CDR3 bases: TGTGCCAGCAGCCGACAGGGGGGGCAGTTCTTC. Protein sequence: CASSRQGGQFF.

At least ten counts were recorded for this clonotype. The V call is TRBV2, the J call TRBJ2-1, with 10 bases lining up with TRBD2. Losses at the gene ends were 5 bases for V and 2 bases for J; bases not matched to a gene: 0. CDR3 length: 14 residues. Per the germline V gene, CDR1 is SNHLY and CDR2 is FYNNEI. DNA of the CDR3: TGTGCCAGCAGTCTAGCGGGGGCCTACAATGAGCAGTTCTTC. It translates to CASSLAGAYNEQFF.

This clonotype was seen a few times. This sequence joins TRBV12-3 or TRBV12-4 and TRBJ2-5; D possibly corresponds to TRBD1 (6 bases). The CDR3 is 14 amino acids. The ends were cut back, 5 bases at V and 1 base at J, with 11 bases in the middle. CDR3 sequence: CASSLSDSQETQYF. The CDR3 DNA follows: TGTGCCAGCAGTCTCTCGGACAGCCAAGAGACCCAGTACTTC.

Turning to this clonotype: A much larger clone lies a single base off, so this may be a read error. V gene TRBV27 combines with J gene TRBJ2-5; the D is unclear. The CDR3 has 13 amino acids. Trimming shortened V by 5 bases and J by 11 bases, and 18 bases separated the two germline ends. Germline-derived CDR1 and CDR2 are MNHEY and SMNVEV (reference sequence). The CDR3 loop reads CASSRLGYNEQYF. CDR3 DNA sequence: TGTGCCAGCAGTAGGCTGGGCTACAATGAGCAGTACTTC.

The chain carries TRBV27 and TRBJ2-4, with D tentatively TRBD2 (6 bases). Trimming took 5 bases from V and 3 from J, leaving 26 bases between them. This CDR3 region has 19 residues. CDR1 and CDR2 (germline): MNHEY, SMNVEV (reference sequence). Here the CDR3 reads CASSPDKGRLTGSKNIQYF. The CDR3 DNA is TGTGCCAGCAGTCCGGACAAGGGTCGACTCACCGGGAGCAAAAACATTCAGTACTTC.

This clonotype was observed a handful of times. V usage is TRBV7-9 and J usage is TRBJ2-1; either TRBD1 or TRBD2 may supply D (6 bases each). CDR3 size: 16 residues. V lost 5 bases and J lost 0, with 14 bases in between. Germline CDR1 and CDR2: SEHNR and FQNEAQ (reference sequence). The CDR3: CASSPGGLRSYNEQFF. In nucleotides, the CDR3 is TGTGCCAGCAGCCCTGGGGGGCTACGCTCCTACAATGAGCAGTTCTTC.

About this clonotype: One junction end does not reproduce the germline sequence, and a read error may be involved. The V call is TRBV27, the J call TRBJ2-7; 10 bases agree with TRBD1. The CDR3 runs 16 residues. The germline V gene encodes CDR1 MNHEY and CDR2 SMNVEV (reference sequence). CDR3 in DNA: TGTGCCAGCAGTCAGAGGACAGGGGGGTTTTCCTATGAGCAGTACTTC. It codes for CASSQRTGGFSYEQYF.